One sample yielded the 8 T cell receptor beta chains listed below, sequenced in a study of cytomegalovirus exposure and HLA in healthy donors. The PCR had 60 Vbeta and 13 Jbeta primers. Repertoires were generated with immunoSEQ multiplex PCR, while TCRdb's copy carries only in-frame clones and drops some. The profile covers about 120,000 clones, with about 80% appearing a single time and 8.5% to 10% taken by the ten largest. Material: PBMCs. These receptors were collected from a female donor in good health and CMV-seropositive.

The rearrangement uses TRBV27 and TRBJ1-2; D not certain. Trimming removed 6 bases at V and 3 bases at J, with 8 bases between. Germline-derived CDR1 and CDR2 are MNHEY and SMNVEV (reference sequence). The CDR3 runs to 12 residues. The CDR3 DNA follows: TGTGCCAGCAGAACAGATTACTATGGCTACACCTTC. This codes for CASRTDYYGYTF.

The CDR3 nucleotides read TGTGCCAGCAGTGCCCCGGATGGCTACACCTTC. Translation: CASSAPDGYTF. V usage is TRBV6-4 and J usage is TRBJ1-2; D not resolved. Germline CDR1 MRHNA, CDR2 SNTAGT. The CDR3 has 11 amino acids. The V end lost 4 bases, the J end lost 6 bases, and 6 bases lay between the germline ends.

The rearrangement uses TRBV6-5 and TRBJ1-1, with D unresolved. Per the germline V gene, CDR1 is MNHEY and CDR2 is SVGAGI. Trimming shortened V by 0 bases and J by 4 bases, and 12 bases separated the two germline ends. The CDR3 length is 15 residues. The CDR3 DNA sequence: TGTGCCAGCAGTTACTCCCTTAGACATACCACTGAAGCTTTCTTT. Protein sequence: CASSYSLRHTTEAFF.

The rearrangement uses TRBV6-1 and TRBJ1-2, with D hard to call. CDR1 MNHNS and CDR2 SASEGT come from the germline V gene. The germline V and J ends were trimmed by 2 bases and 5 bases, with 15 bases remaining between them. The CDR3 has 15 residues. The DNA of the CDR3 is TGTGCCAGCAGTGAACCCCAGTCGAGGGTTTATGGCTACACCTTC. It codes for CASSEPQSRVYGYTF.

This clone showed up just a few times. V is TRBV4-3 and J is TRBJ2-2, with D hard to call. V lost 4 bases, J lost 7 bases, and 13 bases lay in between. The CDR3 consists of 14 residues. Germline V CDR1 and CDR2: LGHNA, YSLEER. Here the CDR3 DNA reads TGCGCCAGCAGCCTATACCCGGCTAGCGGGGAGCTGTTTTTT. It encodes CASSLYPASGELFF.

This clone has more than one count but fewer than ten. The rearrangement links TRBV19 to TRBJ1-1, with 7 bases lining up with TRBD1. Germline V gene sequence: CDR1 LNHDA, CDR2 SQIVND (reference sequence). V gave up 5 bases and J gave up 10 bases; unmatched junction bases: 10. There are 13 residues in the CDR3. CDR3 bases: TGTGCCAGTAGTCCCACAGGGGCAACTCCAGCTTTCTTT. This sequence encodes CASSPTGATPAFF.

The chain combines TRBV25-1 with TRBJ2-4; D remains ambiguous. V gave up 3 bases and J gave up 1 base, with 10 bases separating them. Per germline, CDR1 MGHDK and CDR2 SYGVNS. The CDR3 loop spans 15 amino acids. The CDR3 nucleotides are TGTGCCAGCAGTGAGCTTGGTGAGGCCAAAAACATTCAGTACTTC. Its translation is CASSELGEAKNIQYF.

Turning to this clone: Germline is not matched at one junction end, which may reflect a read error. This chain uses TRBV7-9 with TRBJ2-7, with 8 bases aligning to TRBD1. In germline, CDR1 is SEHNR, CDR2 FQNEAQ (reference sequence). This CDR3 is 12 amino acids long. The CDR3 loop is CSSGQGGYEQYF. The CDR3 coding sequence is TGTTCCAGCGGACAGGGAGGCTACGAGCAGTACTTC.